One sample yielded the 6 T cell receptor beta chains listed below, sequenced in a study of identical twins. TCRdb re-called the 5' RACE reads with MiXCR, one entry per CDR3 protein. The profile shows over 600,000 distinct CDR3 sequences, over 20% of them singletons. This sample also belongs to another study, concerning T cells expressing NK-cell markers.

The sequencing sample was made of PBMCs. The origin of the receptors is a woman younger than 35 in good health.

The rearrangement uses TRBV2 and TRBJ2-3; 12 nucleotides agree with TRBD2. The CDR3 runs 16 residues. Per the germline V gene, CDR1 is SNHLY and CDR2 is FYNNEI. J was trimmed by 5 bases and V by 6 bases; bases with no gene match: 9. Written as DNA, the CDR3 is TGTGCCAGCAGAAGGACTAGCGGGACTTCGGGAGATACGCAGTATTTT. Residues: CASRRTSGTSGDTQYF.

The rearrangement joins TRBV7-9 to TRBJ2-1; TRBD2 agrees at 9 bases. V was pared by 8 bases and J by 8 bases, with 7 bases of the junction left unmatched. The CDR3 has 13 amino acids. Germline V gene data show CDR1 as SEHNR and CDR2 as FQNEAQ (reference sequence). CDR3 protein: CASPGGRVDEQFF. The CDR3 nucleotides are TGTGCCAGCCCTGGCGGGAGGGTGGATGAGCAGTTCTTC.

The J gene is TRBJ1-1, the V gene TRBV7-8; D may be TRBD1 (6 bases). V lost 3 bases and J 4 bases, leaving 15 bases between the germline ends. The germline V gene has CDR1 SGHVS and CDR2 FQNEAQ. The CDR3 is 15 residues long. The CDR3 DNA reads TGTGCCAGCAGCTTCTTTGAAGGACAGCCCACTGAAGCTTTCTTT. Its translation is CASSFFEGQPTEAFF.

This clonotype was counted between two and nine times. The V and J genes are TRBV20-1 and TRBJ1-3; D gene unclear. CDR3 length: 13 residues. CDR1 and CDR2 (germline): DFQATT, SNEGSKA (reference sequence). The V end was cut by 1 base, the J end by 4 bases, with 8 bases between. The CDR3 sequence is CSARVVAGNTIYF. The CDR3 DNA reads TGCAGTGCTAGAGTCGTAGCAGGAAACACCATATATTTT.

V and J are TRBV20-1 and TRBJ2-7, with TRBD1 matching 9 bases. Per germline, CDR1 DFQATT and CDR2 SNEGSKA (reference sequence). The CDR3 is made up of 13 amino acids. V lost 5 bases to trimming and J lost 2 bases; unmatched junction nucleotides: 4. CDR3 bases: TGCAGTGCTGCCCGGGACAGGGCCTACGAGCAGTACTTC. This gives the protein CSAARDRAYEQYF.

This clonotype was recorded many times. The chain has TRBV20-1 and TRBJ1-1; the D gene is possibly TRBD1 (5 bases). Trimming stripped 5 bases from V and 1 base from J, with 11 bases between. Germline V gene sequence: CDR1 DFQATT, CDR2 SNEGSKA (reference sequence). This CDR3 has 13 amino acids. The CDR3 here is CSAWTNPNTEAFF. CDR3 nucleotides: TGCAGTGCTTGGACAAACCCGAACACTGAAGCTTTCTTT.